The 26 T cell receptor beta chains below come from one sample, sequenced in a study of blood T cell repertoires in COVID-19. The repertoire was sequenced with immunoSEQ multiplex PCR; TCRdb's copy has only in-frame clones and lacks some. The sample has hundreds of thousands of clones, over 75% seen once. Sequencing was done on a sample of PBMCs or T cells enriched from blood (not recorded which). The receptors were gathered from a man aged 25 to 40 with acute COVID-19.

The rearrangement links TRBV11-2 to TRBJ2-7; 9 bases are shared with TRBD1. Germline assignment: CDR1 SGHAT and CDR2 FQNNGV. The CDR3 loop spans 15 amino acids. After removal of 3 bases from V and 5 bases from J, the junction contained 8 bases not matched to a gene. The CDR3 reads CASSFGTGSGNEQYF. The CDR3 DNA follows: TGTGCCAGCAGCTTCGGGACAGGGAGCGGGAACGAGCAGTACTTC.

Only one count was recorded for this clone. The chain recombines TRBV5-1 with TRBJ2-7; D unclear. CDR3 size: 14 residues. CDR1 is SGHRS, CDR2 YFSETQ, per germline. V was cut by 0 bases and J by 3 bases, with 10 bases left in between. Written as DNA, the CDR3 is TGCGCCAGCAGCTTGGTAGCACGGAGCTACGAGCAGTACTTC. It yields the protein CASSLVARSYEQYF.

For the CDR3, the DNA is TGTGCCAGCAGCGCACCCTCCGGGACAGTAAACACCGGGGAGCTGTTTTTT. Protein product: CASSAPSGTVNTGELFF. The chain combines TRBV9 with TRBJ2-2; 7 nucleotides match TRBD1. CDR3 length equals 17 residues. Germline V gene data show CDR1 as SGDLS and CDR2 as YYNGEE. Trimming took 3 bases from V and 2 from J; bases not matched to a gene: 10. The variable domain in full, with the rest retrieved from reference TRBV9 and TRBJ2-2, is DSGVTQTPKHLITATGQRVTLRCSPRSGDLSVYWYQQSLDQGLQFLIQYYNGEERAKGNILERFSAQQFPDLHSELNLSSLELGDSALYFCASSAPSGTVNTGELFFGEGSRLTVL.

This clone appeared a few times. The chain combines TRBV18 with TRBJ2-1; no clear D. This CDR3 is built from 12 residues. Germline V lookup: CDR1 KGHSH, CDR2 LQKENI. Trimming pared 6 bases from V and 6 bases from J, leaving 9 bases between. The CDR3 loop is CASSIVANEQFF. The CDR3 DNA reads TGTGCCAGCTCCATAGTCGCCAATGAGCAGTTCTTC.

V usage is TRBV28 and J usage is TRBJ2-5, with 8 bases identical to TRBD1. In germline, CDR1 is MDHEN, CDR2 SYDVKM. The CDR3 has 16 amino acids. Unmatched junction bases numbered 11, after V lost 5 bases and J lost 3 bases. This chain's CDR3 is CASSPTGGRLKETQYF. Written as DNA, the CDR3 is TGTGCCAGCAGTCCCACAGGGGGGAGGCTAAAAGAGACCCAGTACTTC.

This chain connects TRBV4-1 to TRBJ1-4; D unresolved. The CDR3 sequence is 16 residues long. CDR1 and CDR2 from the germline V gene are MGHRA and YSYEKL. The V end was cut by 0 bases, the J end by 0 bases, with 8 bases between. The CDR3 nucleotides are TGCGCCAGCAGCCAAGATGGGCACACAACTAATGAAAAACTGTTTTTT. Its protein is CASSQDGHTTNEKLFF.

The chain couples TRBV5-4 to TRBJ1-6, with D possibly TRBD1 on 5 matching bases. V gave up 1 base and J gave up 8 bases, with 10 bases separating them. The germline CDR1 and CDR2 sequences are SGHNT and YYREEE (reference sequence). This CDR3 contains 14 residues. The CDR3 sequence is CASSLPGKDSPLHF. In nucleotides, the CDR3 is TGTGCCAGCAGCTTGCCAGGGAAGGATTCACCCCTCCACTTT. The entire variable domain, with the rest obtained from reference TRBV5-4 and TRBJ1-6, is as follows: ETGVTQSPTHLIKTRGQQVTLRCSSQSGHNTVSWYQQALGQGPQFIFQYYREEENGRGNFPPRFSGLQFPNYSSELNVNALELDDSALYLCASSLPGKDSPLHFGNGTRLTVT.

This chain's CDR3 is CASRTGAGTEAFF. Written as DNA, the CDR3 is TGTGCCAGCAGAACAGGGGCGGGGACTGAAGCTTTCTTT. The chain couples TRBV6-5 to TRBJ1-1; 7 bases line up with TRBD1. The CDR3 totals 13 residues. Germline V gives CDR1 MNHEY, CDR2 SVGAGI. V gave up 6 bases and J gave up 5 bases; unmatched junction bases: 6.

This clone has just a few counts. This sequence joins TRBV3-1 (or the pseudogene TRBV3-2) and TRBJ1-5; D might be TRBD1 (6 bases). This CDR3 contains 14 residues. The germline V gene has CDR1 LGHDT and CDR2 YNNKEL (reference sequence). V was cut by 5 bases and J by 4 bases, with 12 bases left in between. The DNA for the CDR3 is TGTGCCAGCAGCGGGGGACACATAAATCAGCCCCAGCATTTT. This translates into CASSGGHINQPQHF.

V gene TRBV7-2 combines with J gene TRBJ1-5, with unresolved D. Trimming stripped 5 bases from V and 6 bases from J, with 17 bases between. Germline CDR1 is SGHTA and CDR2 is FQGNSA. The CDR3 is 15 residues long. The CDR3 DNA is TGTGCCAGCAGCCCTGGGTTAACCCCAGGTCAGCCCCAGCATTTT. Its translation is CASSPGLTPGQPQHF.

The chain has TRBV28 and TRBJ1-2; 11 bases fit TRBD1. V lost 3 bases to trimming and J lost 7 bases; unmatched junction nucleotides: 10. The length of the CDR3 is 16 residues. Germline CDR1 and CDR2: MDHEN and SYDVKM. The CDR3 DNA is TGTGCCAGCAGTTTGAGGAGGACAGGGGGCGCGTTTGGCTACACCTTC. Translated: CASSLRRTGGAFGYTF.

Here the CDR3 DNA reads TGCAGTGCTAGTCAGGGTCCTTCCTACGAGCAGTACTTC. It is translated as CSASQGPSYEQYF. The chain uses TRBV20-1 and TRBJ2-7, with D perhaps TRBD1 (5 bases). The length of the CDR3 is 13 residues. The germline CDR1 and CDR2 sequences are DFQATT and SNEGSKA (reference sequence). V was cut by 3 bases and J by 1 base, with 10 bases left in between.

The chain combines TRBV9 with TRBJ2-1; 7 bases align to TRBD1. Germline V gene data show CDR1 as SGDLS and CDR2 as YYNGEE. The CDR3 runs to 15 residues. Trimming removed 5 bases from V and 1 base from J; junction bases left unmatched: 6. CDR3 residues: CASSDRDSSYNEQFF. The CDR3 DNA sequence: TGTGCCAGCAGTGACCGGGACAGTTCCTACAATGAGCAGTTCTTC.

The V and J genes are TRBV7-9 and TRBJ1-1; D is perhaps TRBD1 (6 bases). CDR3 length: 15 amino acids. The germline V gene has CDR1 SEHNR and CDR2 FQNEAQ (reference sequence). Trimming removed 5 bases from V and 1 base from J, with 14 bases in between. The CDR3 nucleotides read TGTGCCAGCAGCCACGGCCAGGGGCGGAACACTGAAGCTTTCTTT. Translation gives CASSHGQGRNTEAFF.

This clone was recorded once. CDR3 nucleotides: TGTGCCAGCGGTAACGAGGTGTCGGGTTCGCCCCAGCATTTT. Amino acid sequence: CASGNEVSGSPQHF. V usage is TRBV11-2 and J usage is TRBJ1-5, with D hard to call. CDR3 length: 14 amino acids. From germline, CDR1 is SGHAT and CDR2 FQNNGV. The ends were cut back, 8 bases at V and 9 bases at J, with 20 bases in the middle.

The chain joins TRBV7-2 to TRBJ1-5; D unresolved. CDR3 length: 16 residues. Germline CDR1 and CDR2: SGHTA and FQGNSA. The V and J ends lost 1 base and 0 bases respectively, with 10 bases between them. This CDR3 is CASSLVSLYSNQPQHF. CDR3 nucleotide sequence: TGTGCCAGCAGCTTAGTTAGTCTCTATAGCAATCAGCCCCAGCATTTT. Based on the CDR3 plus reference TRBV7-2 and TRBJ1-5, the full variable domain is GAGVSQSPSNKVTEKGKDVELRCDPISGHTALYWYRQSLGQGLEFLIYFQGNSAPDKSGLPSDRFSAERTGGSVSTLTIQRTQQEDSAVYLCASSLVSLYSNQPQHFGDGTRLSIL.

The rearrangement links TRBV5-5 to TRBJ1-2; 9 bases align to TRBD1. V lost 2 bases, J lost 4 bases, and 6 bases stayed unmatched. The germline gives CDR1 SGHKS, CDR2 YYEKEE (reference sequence). The CDR3 extends over 15 amino acids. CDR3 protein: CASSLGDRVIYGYTF. CDR3 nucleotides: TGTGCCAGCAGCTTAGGGGACAGGGTAATCTATGGCTACACCTTC.

In this sample, this clone turned up a few times. J is TRBJ2-1 and V is TRBV19; possible D gene TRBD2, 7 bases. The germline V gene has CDR1 LNHDA and CDR2 SQIVND (reference sequence). Trimming pared 10 bases from V and 7 bases from J, leaving 20 bases between. This CDR3 comprises 14 residues. The CDR3 nucleotides read TGTGCCACCTCCCCGACCGGGGGGCGGAATGAGCAGTTCTTC. This encodes CATSPTGGRNEQFF.

The V call is TRBV5-1, the J call TRBJ1-2; D gene ambiguous. Germline CDR1 reads SGHRS; CDR2 reads YFSETQ. This CDR3 comprises 14 residues. Deletions cut 7 bases from V and 0 bases from J, with 13 bases between. CDR3 residues: CASRTGSTNYGYTF. The CDR3 DNA follows: TGCGCCAGCCGGACGGGGTCGACTAACTATGGCTACACCTTC. Complete variable domain (other parts from reference TRBV5-1 and TRBJ1-2): KAGVTQTPRYLIKTRGQQVTLSCSPISGHRSVSWYQQTPGQGLQFLFEYFSETQRNKGNFPGRFSGRQFSNSRSEMNVSTLELGDSALYLCASRTGSTNYGYTFGSGTRLTVV.

Comments on this clone: Compared with germline, one end of the junction differs, possibly owing to a read error. The rearrangement links TRBV5-1 to TRBJ2-2; D is possibly TRBD1 or TRBD2 (5 bases each). This CDR3 comprises 14 residues. The germline gives CDR1 SGHRS, CDR2 YFSETQ. The CDR3 bases are TGCGCTAGCAGGGTTCTAGCTGACACCGGGGAGCTGTTTTTT. It specifies CASRVLADTGELFF.

CDR3 DNA sequence: TGTGCCAGCACCTTCGGGACACCTAACACTGAAGCTTTCTTT. This sequence encodes CASTFGTPNTEAFF. V usage is TRBV28 and J usage is TRBJ1-1; D is possibly TRBD1 (6 bases). The CDR3 length is 14 residues. Germline CDR1 MDHEN, CDR2 SYDVKM. The V gene lost 7 bases and the J gene lost 2 bases, with 14 bases spanning the gap.

This chain joins TRBV6-2 or TRBV6-3 and TRBJ1-1, with D unclear. This CDR3 is 12 amino acids long. From germline, CDR1 is MNHEY and CDR2 SVGEGT. The V end lost 2 bases, the J end lost 9 bases, and 10 bases lay between the germline ends. The chain's CDR3 is CASSYEVGKAFF. CDR3 coding DNA: TGTGCCAGCAGTTACGAAGTCGGTAAAGCTTTCTTT.

The V gene is TRBV29-1, the J gene TRBJ1-5; TRBD1 agrees at 8 bases. This CDR3 has 12 residues. With 6 bases clipped from V and 7 bases from J, the junction kept 5 bases outside the gene matches. The germline V gene has CDR1 SQVTM and CDR2 ANQGSEA. CDR3 loop: CSVIDRGQPQHF. CDR3 nucleotides: TGCAGCGTCATCGACAGGGGACAGCCCCAGCATTTT.

This sequence joins TRBV18 and TRBJ1-1; no firm D call. Per germline, CDR1 KGHSH and CDR2 LQKENI. This CDR3 region has 12 residues. The ends were cut back, 6 bases at V and 7 bases at J, with 12 bases in the middle. CDR3 in amino acids: CASSSLGFEAFF. CDR3 coding DNA: TGTGCCAGCTCCTCTCTAGGATTTGAAGCTTTCTTT. Based on the CDR3 plus reference TRBV18 and TRBJ1-1, the full variable domain is NAGVMQNPRHLVRRRGQEARLRCSPMKGHSHVYWYRQLPEEGLKFMVYLQKENIIDESGMPKERFSAEFPKEGPSILRIQQVVRGDSAAYFCASSSLGFEAFFGQGTRLTVV.

In DNA, the CDR3 is TGTGCCAGCAGTTCCTGGGACAAAGATCAGCCCCAGCATTTT. This encodes CASSSWDKDQPQHF. The chain uses TRBV28 and TRBJ1-5; TRBD1 is a possible D gene (6 bases). Trimming stripped 4 bases from V and 5 bases from J, with 12 bases between. CDR1 and CDR2 from the germline V gene are MDHEN and SYDVKM. The length of the CDR3 is 14 residues.

The J gene is TRBJ2-5, the V gene TRBV5-1; TRBD2 matches at 8 bases. This CDR3 is built from 16 residues. Germline loops: CDR1 SGHRS, CDR2 YFSETQ. With V trimmed by 4 bases and J by 2 bases, 10 bases remained unmatched. Written as DNA, the CDR3 is TGCGCCAGCAGCCTTGGGGCTAGCGGGTTACAAGAGACCCAGTACTTC. Translation: CASSLGASGLQETQYF.